The rows below give T cell receptor beta chains drawn from one sample of a study of shared clonotypes between healthy human individuals. Clones were read by immunoSEQ multiplex PCR, and TCRdb kept only the in-frame ones, dropping some. The sample yields a few million clones, roughly 92% seen once. Material for sequencing was naive CD4+ T cells from PBMCs. These receptors came from a man younger than 35 in good health. Some clones in this sample may be carry-over from other donors' samples. Each CDR3 is given with its conserved first and last residue. A D gene is named only where the DNA matches it firmly. The listing skips clone size in some rows; elsewhere it reads once, few, many or a size class.

J	size	D	V	DNA	CDR3
TRBJ1-2	.	TRBD1	TRBV7-2	TGTGCCAGCAGCCTCCGGGACAGGGATGGCTACACCTTC	CASSLRDRDGYTF
TRBJ1-1	.	.	TRBV7-2	TGTGCCAGCAGCCCGGGATTAAGGAACACTGAAGCTTTCTTT	CASSPGLRNTEAFF
TRBJ1-2	.	.	TRBV6-1	TGTGCCAGCAGTGCAACAGTTAGCTATGGCTACACCTTC	CASSATVSYGYTF
TRBJ2-3	.	.	TRBV10-1	TGCGCCAGCAGTGAGTCTTCGGGGTTCGCGCAGTATTTT	CASSESSGFAQYF
TRBJ2-7	.	TRBD1	TRBV28	TGTGCCAGCAGTCCCGGGACAGCCGTCCACGAGCAGTACTTC	CASSPGTAVHEQYF
TRBJ2-5	.	.	TRBV2	TGTGCCAGCTCTGGTGCTAGCGAACAAGAGACCCAGTACTTC	CASSGASEQETQYF
TRBJ1-5	.	.	TRBV6-1	TGTGCCAGCAGGTTACAGCCCATTAGCAATCAGCCCCAGCATTTT	CASRLQPISNQPQHF
TRBJ2-1	.	TRBD1	TRBV18	TGTGCCAGCTCACCTTCCACGGGACAGGATTCCTACAATGAGCAGTTCTTC	CASSPSTGQDSYNEQFF
TRBJ1-1	.	.	TRBV2	TGTGCCAGCAGTGGAGGGGCAAACACTGAAGCTTTCTTT	CASSGGANTEAFF
TRBJ1-1	.	.	TRBV7-6	TGTGCCAGCAGCTTAGATGTACAACAGAACACTGAAGCTTTCTTT	CASSLDVQQNTEAFF
TRBJ1-5	.	.	TRBV28	TGTGCCAGCAGTTTAGGGCCAGGGTATAGCAATCAGCCCCAGCATTTT	CASSLGPGYSNQPQHF
TRBJ1-5	.	.	TRBV6-1	TGTGCCAGCAGTCTCGATCAGCCCCAGCATTTT	CASSLDQPQHF
TRBJ1-4	.	TRBD1	TRBV5-1	TGCGCCAGCAGCTTGAGGACAGGGATGTCGGAAAAACTGTTTTTT	CASSLRTGMSEKLFF
TRBJ2-2	once	TRBD2	TRBV9	TGTGCCAGCAGCCCTCAAGCGGGAGTGGCCGTCGGGGAGCTGTTTTTT	CASSPQAGVAVGELFF
TRBJ2-2	.	.	TRBV10-1	TGCGCCAGCAGTGAGAAGGCGTGGGTCGGGGAGCTGTTTTTT	CASSEKAWVGELFF
TRBJ1-2	.	.	TRBV30	TGTGCCTGGAGTGTACTTTTAAGGCAGAATCGCCCCTCGGGAGGCTACACCTTC	CAWSVLLRQNRPSGGYTF
TRBJ2-1	.	TRBD2	TRBV5-1	TGCGCCAGCAGCTTTGCGATTCTAGCGGACGGAGAGCAGTTCTTC	CASSFAILADGEQFF
TRBJ1-5	.	.	TRBV4-2	TGTGCCAGCAGCCAGGAACGCGGCGTAGGTTCCGGTCAGCCCCAGCATTTT	CASSQERGVGSGQPQHF
TRBJ2-2	once	TRBD2	TRBV6-6	TGTGCCAGCAGTTATGCGGGACTACACACCGGGGAGCTGTTTTTT	CASSYAGLHTGELFF
TRBJ2-1	.	.	TRBV7-3	TGTGCCAGCAGCTTCGGGGGACCAAACAATGAGCAGTTCTTC	CASSFGGPNNEQFF
TRBJ2-1	.	TRBD1	TRBV29-1	TGCAGCGTTGAAGGCTTCGGTGTAGGGGGCTTATACAATGAGCAGTTCTTC	CSVEGFGVGGLYNEQFF
TRBJ2-2	.	TRBD2	TRBV5-4	TGTGCCAGCAGCTTGACTAGCGGGAAGGTCACCGGGGAGCTGTTTTTT	CASSLTSGKVTGELFF
TRBJ2-1	.	.	TRBV25-1	TGTGCCAGCAGTGTGCTCATACCCCCGACTAGGCAGTTCTTC	CASSVLIPPTRQFF
TRBJ1-3	.	.	TRBV7-9	TGTGCCAGCAGCTTAGGACCTCCGTCTGGAAACACCATATATTTT	CASSLGPPSGNTIYF
TRBJ2-1	.	.	TRBV6-1	TGTGCCAGCACGTGGGGGCGGAATGAGCAGTTCTTC	CASTWGRNEQFF
TRBJ1-3	.	.	TRBV6-6	TGTGCCAGCAGAAAAGAAACCAGCTCTGGAAACACCATATATTTT	CASRKETSSGNTIYF
TRBJ1-2	.	TRBD1	TRBV5-4	TGTGCCAGCAGCTTGGCGGGAGGACAGGGGGCCTATGGCTACACCTTC	CASSLAGGQGAYGYTF
TRBJ1-3	.	.	TRBV18	TGTGCCAGCTCTCCCTGGGACGGAAACACCATATATTTT	CASSPWDGNTIYF
TRBJ2-5	.	.	TRBV18	TGTGCCAGCTCACCACAGCAGGGTGGTCAAGAGACCCAGTACTTC	CASSPQQGGQETQYF
TRBJ2-5	.	.	TRBV5-6	TGTGCCAGCTCCCCTATCGGAAGGAGAGAGACCCAGTACTTC	CASSPIGRRETQYF
TRBJ2-7	.	.	TRBV7-9	TGTGCCAGCAGCTCCAATCAATACGAGCAGTACTTC	CASSSNQYEQYF
TRBJ1-3	.	.	TRBV5-6	TGTGCCAGCAGCTGGGGTCCCGAGGCCTCCGGGGACACCATATATTTT	CASSWGPEASGDTIYF
TRBJ2-5	.	.	TRBV9	TGTGCCAGCAGCGTAGACCCTATCTCGGGGACCCAGTACTTC	CASSVDPISGTQYF
TRBJ1-4	.	TRBD1	TRBV5-1	TGCGCCAGCAGTTTGATCCCAGGGGGGGATGAAAAACTGTTTTTT	CASSLIPGGDEKLFF
TRBJ2-3	.	.	TRBV28	TGTGCCAGCAGTCCTCGGCGGGGTCGAGCTTTCACAGATACGCAGTATTTT	CASSPRRGRAFTDTQYF
TRBJ1-5	few	.	TRBV18	TGTGCCAGCTCACCGTCAGGGCCCGGCAATCAGCCCCAGCATTTT	CASSPSGPGNQPQHF
TRBJ2-1	.	TRBD2	TRBV30	TGTGCCTGGACTACCGCGGGGACTAGCCGCTACAATGAGCAGTTCTTC	CAWTTAGTSRYNEQFF
TRBJ2-4	.	TRBD2	TRBV5-1	TGCGCCAGCAGCCCAACTAGCGGGAGTACCAAAAACATTCAGTACTTC	CASSPTSGSTKNIQYF
TRBJ2-7	.	TRBD1	TRBV28	TGTGCCAGCAGACAGGGGCTGGTAGGCTACGAGCAGTACTTC	CASRQGLVGYEQYF
TRBJ1-6	.	.	TRBV30	TGTGCCTGGAACCCGGGCAGGGGCTTAATAGGCTCCTATAATTCACCCCTCCACTTT	CAWNPGRGLIGSYNSPLHF
TRBJ1-3	.	TRBD1	TRBV5-4	TGTGCCAGCAGCTTAAGTCTCGGGGACAGGGGGCCTGGAAACACCATATATTTT	CASSLSLGDRGPGNTIYF
TRBJ1-4	.	.	TRBV28	TGTGCCAGCAGTTTAGGGGGCAGGGTTGGTGAAAAACTGTTTTTT	CASSLGGRVGEKLFF